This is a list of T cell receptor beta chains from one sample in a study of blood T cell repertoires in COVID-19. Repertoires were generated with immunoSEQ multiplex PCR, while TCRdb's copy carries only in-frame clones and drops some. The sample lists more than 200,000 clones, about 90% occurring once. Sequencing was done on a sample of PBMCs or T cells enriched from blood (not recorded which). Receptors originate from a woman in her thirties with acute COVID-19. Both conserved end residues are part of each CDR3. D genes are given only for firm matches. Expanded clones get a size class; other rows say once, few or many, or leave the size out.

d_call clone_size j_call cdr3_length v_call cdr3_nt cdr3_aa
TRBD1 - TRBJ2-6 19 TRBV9 TGTGCCAGCAGCGTTTTCTCCGGGACAGGGGGCTCTGGGGCCAACGTCCTGACTTTC CASSVFSGTGGSGANVLTF
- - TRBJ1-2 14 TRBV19 TGTGCCAGTAGTATGTCACAGCAAAACTATGGCTACACCTTC CASSMSQQNYGYTF
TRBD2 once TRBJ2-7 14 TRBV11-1 TGTGCCAGCAGCACCGGGACTAGGGCCTACGAGCAGTACTTC CASSTGTRAYEQYF
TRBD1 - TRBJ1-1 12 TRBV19 TGTGCCAGTAGTCTTGGGACAGGGCGGACTTTCTTT CASSLGTGRTFF
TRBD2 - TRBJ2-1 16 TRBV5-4 TGTGCCAGCAGCTTAGCTAGCGGGGGGGCGTACAATGAGCAGTTCTTC CASSLASGGAYNEQFF
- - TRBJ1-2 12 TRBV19 TGTGCCAGTAGCTTCCAGGGAACTGGCTACACCTTC CASSFQGTGYTF
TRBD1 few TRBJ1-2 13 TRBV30 TGTGCCTGGACAGGGGGCGCAATTTACGGCTACACCTTC CAWTGGAIYGYTF
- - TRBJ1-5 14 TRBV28 TGTGCCAGCAGCCCTGTAGCCCCCAATCAGCCCCAGCATTTT CASSPVAPNQPQHF
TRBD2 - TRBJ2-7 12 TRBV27 TGTGCCACCAAGGGACTAGCTTACGAGCAGTACTTC CATKGLAYEQYF
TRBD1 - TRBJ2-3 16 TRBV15 TGTGCCACCAGCAGAGATGCAGGGACAGTCACAGATACGCAGTATTTT CATSRDAGTVTDTQYF
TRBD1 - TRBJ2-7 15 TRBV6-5 TGTGCCAGCAGGGGGTTAGGACAGGGAAAAGACGAGCAGTACTTC CASRGLGQGKDEQYF
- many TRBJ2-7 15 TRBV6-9 TGTGCCAGCAGTCAGGATACCCGGGGCTCCTACGAGCAGTACTTC CASSQDTRGSYEQYF
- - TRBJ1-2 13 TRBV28 TGTGCCAGCAGTCCACGGGGAGTCCGGGGCTACACCTTC CASSPRGVRGYTF
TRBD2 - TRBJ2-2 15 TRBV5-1 TGCGCCAGCAGCCCCCGGGGGGATGGGACCGGGGAGCTGTTTTTT CASSPRGDGTGELFF
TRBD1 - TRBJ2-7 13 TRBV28 TGTGCCAGCGGCTCGGGACAGGCCTACGAGCAGTACTTC CASGSGQAYEQYF
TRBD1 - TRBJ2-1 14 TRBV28 TGTGCCAGCAGTCCGGACAGGGGGCAGAATGAGCAGTTCTTC CASSPDRGQNEQFF
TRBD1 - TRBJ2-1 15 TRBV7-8 TGTGCCAGCAGCTTAGGGAGGACAGGCAGCAATGAGCAGTTCTTC CASSLGRTGSNEQFF
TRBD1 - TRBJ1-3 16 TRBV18 TGTGCCAGCTCACGCGGACAGGGGGCGACTGGAAACACCATATATTTT CASSRGQGATGNTIYF
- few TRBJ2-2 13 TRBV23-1 TGCGCCAGCCATCCCCGTACCCACTTGGAGCTGTTTTTT CASHPRTHLELFF
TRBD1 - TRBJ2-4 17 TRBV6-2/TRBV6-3 TGTGCCAGCAGTTCGGGACGGGACAGAATAGCCAAAAACATTCGGTACTTC CASSSGRDRIAKNIRYF
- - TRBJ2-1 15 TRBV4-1 TGCGCCAGCAGCCAAGTTCGCGGCTCCTACAATGAGCAGTTCTTC CASSQVRGSYNEQFF
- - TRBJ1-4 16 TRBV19 TGTGCCAGTAGTATAGCGGCAGCGGCTGATAATGAAAAACTGTTTTTT CASSIAAAADNEKLFF
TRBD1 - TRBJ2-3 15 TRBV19 TGTGCCAGTAGTACGGGACAGGGGAGGACAGATACGCAGTATTTT CASSTGQGRTDTQYF
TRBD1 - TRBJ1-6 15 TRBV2 TGTGCCAGCACCATCCGGACAGGGCGGAATTCACCCCTCCACTTT CASTIRTGRNSPLHF
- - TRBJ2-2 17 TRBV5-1 TGCGCCAGCAGCTTCAACGGGGGACTGAGCAACACCGGGGAGCTGTTTTTT CASSFNGGLSNTGELFF
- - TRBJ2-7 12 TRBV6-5 TGTGCCAGCGGGTGGACTGTCTACGAGCAGTACTTC CASGWTVYEQYF
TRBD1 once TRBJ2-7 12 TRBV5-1 TGCGCCAGCAGCTGGACAGGGAACGAGCAGTACTTC CASSWTGNEQYF
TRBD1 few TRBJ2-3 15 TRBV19 TGTGCCAGTAGTAGGGACAGGTCGACTGGAGATACGCAGTATTTT CASSRDRSTGDTQYF
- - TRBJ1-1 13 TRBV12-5 TGTGCTAGTGCCTCGACGGGGAACACTGAAGCTTTCTTT CASASTGNTEAFF
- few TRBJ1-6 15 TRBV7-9 TGTGCCAGCAGCTTACGGGCAGGGCATAATTCACCCCTCCACTTT CASSLRAGHNSPLHF
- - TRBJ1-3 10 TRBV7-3 TGTGCCAGCCAAGGGGGCACCATATATTTT CASQGGTIYF
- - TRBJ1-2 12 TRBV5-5 TGTGCCAGCAGCTTGGAGGCGGGGGCCTACACCTTC CASSLEAGAYTF
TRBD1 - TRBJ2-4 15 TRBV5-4 TGTGCCAGCAGCTTCCGGACAGGGGCCGGGGACATTCAGTACTTC CASSFRTGAGDIQYF
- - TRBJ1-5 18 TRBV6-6 TGTGCCAGCAGTCCTTCGCGGGGGCTGACAACTAACAATCAGCCCCAGCATTTT CASSPSRGLTTNNQPQHF
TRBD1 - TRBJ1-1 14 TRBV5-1 TGCGCCAGCAGCTTGGTGGACAGGGCCGCCGAAGCTTTCTTT CASSLVDRAAEAFF
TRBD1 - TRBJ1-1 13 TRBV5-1 TGCGCCAGCAGCATGACAGGGGGAGCTGAAGCTTTCTTT CASSMTGGAEAFF
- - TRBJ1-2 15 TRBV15 TGTGCCACCAGCAGAGGTTCGGGGGAACTACATGGCTACACCTTC CATSRGSGELHGYTF
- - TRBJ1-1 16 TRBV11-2 TGTGCCAGCAGCCGGGGATTGTGGGATTACAACACTGAAGCTTTCTTT CASSRGLWDYNTEAFF
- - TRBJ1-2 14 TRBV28 TGTGCCAGCGCCAGGACAGTGCGTAACTATGGCTACACCTTC CASARTVRNYGYTF
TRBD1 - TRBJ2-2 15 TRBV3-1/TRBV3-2 TGTGCCAGCAGCCAAAGGTCAGGGGGCATCGGGGAGCTGTTTTTT CASSQRSGGIGELFF
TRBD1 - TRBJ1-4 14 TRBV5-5 TGTGCCAGCAGCTTGGGGACAGGGTACGAAAAACTGTTTTTT CASSLGTGYEKLFF
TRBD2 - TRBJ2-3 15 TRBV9 TGTGCCAGCAGCGGAACTAGCGGGGGGACAGATACGCAGTATTTT CASSGTSGGTDTQYF
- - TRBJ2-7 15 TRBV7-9 TGTGCCAGCAGCTTAGGTAGGAGCAGGGGTGACGAGCAGTACTTC CASSLGRSRGDEQYF
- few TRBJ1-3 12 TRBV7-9 TGTGCCAGCAGCCGGTACGGAAACACCATATATTTT CASSRYGNTIYF
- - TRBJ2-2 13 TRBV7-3 TGTGCCAGCAGCCCACAGGGAATCGGGGAGCTGTTTTTT CASSPQGIGELFF
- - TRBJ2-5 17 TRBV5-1 TGCGCCAGCAGACGGCGGGGGCGGATCGATGTGCAAGAGACCCAGTACTTC CASRRRGRIDVQETQYF
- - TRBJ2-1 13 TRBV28 TGTGCCAGCACCACAGGTAGGGGAATTGAGCAGTTCTTC CASTTGRGIEQFF
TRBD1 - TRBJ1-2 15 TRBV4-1 TGCGCCAGCAGCGACCGGGACAGAGCCAACTATGGCTACACCTTC CASSDRDRANYGYTF
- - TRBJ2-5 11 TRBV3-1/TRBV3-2 TGTGCCAGCAGCGATACAGGCGGCCAAGACTTC CASSDTGGQDF
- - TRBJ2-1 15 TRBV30 TGTGCCTGGGGGGGCCGCGCAGGCCGCCGGAATGAGCAGTTCTTC CAWGGRAGRRNEQFF
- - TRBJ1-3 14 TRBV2 TGTGCCAGCAGTGTAGGAGGCTCTGGAAACACCATATATTTT CASSVGGSGNTIYF
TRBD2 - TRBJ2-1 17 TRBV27 TGTGCCAGCAGTTTAGAAGGGGTTGGGACTAGGGGAAATGAGCAGTTCTTC CASSLEGVGTRGNEQFF
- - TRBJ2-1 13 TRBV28 TGTGCCAGCAGTTTGACCGGGGGCAATGAGCAGTTCTTC CASSLTGGNEQFF
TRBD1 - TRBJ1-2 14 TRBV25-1 TGTGCCAGCAGTGATAGGGACAGACTCTATGGCTACACCTTC CASSDRDRLYGYTF
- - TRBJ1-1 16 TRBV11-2 TGTGCCAGCAGCTTACCGGAGGGGCGGGTGAACACTGAAGCTTTCTTT CASSLPEGRVNTEAFF
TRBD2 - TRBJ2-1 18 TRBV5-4 TGTGCCAGCAGCTTGCGGCCTAGCGGGAGGGGAGACTACAATGAGCAGTTCTTC CASSLRPSGRGDYNEQFF
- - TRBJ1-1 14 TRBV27 TGTGCCAGCAGTTTATCTCCCGGACAGACCGAAGCTTTCTTT CASSLSPGQTEAFF